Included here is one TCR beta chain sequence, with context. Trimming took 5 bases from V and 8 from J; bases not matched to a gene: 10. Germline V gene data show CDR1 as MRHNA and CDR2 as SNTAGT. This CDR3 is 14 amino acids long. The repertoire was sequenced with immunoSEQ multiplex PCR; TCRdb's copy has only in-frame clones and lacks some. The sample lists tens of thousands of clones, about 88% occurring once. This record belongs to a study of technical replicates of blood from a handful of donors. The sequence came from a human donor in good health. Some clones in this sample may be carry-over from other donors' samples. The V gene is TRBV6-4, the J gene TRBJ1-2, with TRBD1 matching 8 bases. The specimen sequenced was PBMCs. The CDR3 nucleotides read TGTGCCAGCAGTCTAGGCCAGGGGGCGAAAGGCTACACCTTC. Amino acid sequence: CASSLGQGAKGYTF.